The entry below gives a single TCR beta chain sequence along with its context. As processed by the authors: By means of reference gene primer amplification, nucleated cell counts were estimated. The protocol was immunoSEQ multiplex PCR, while the TCRdb copy is restricted to in-frame clones and leaves out a portion. D and trimming come from the DNA, and the V and J calls and clone size come from that table. The sample has 20,000 to 30,000 clones; approximately 70% are singletons. The sample belongs to a study of blood T cell repertoires in COVID-19. This clonotype originated in a man between 60 and 75 years old with active or convalescent COVID-19. Sample: peripheral blood.

The CDR3 reads CATSLEVGGEQYF. As DNA, the CDR3 is TGTGCCACCAGCTTGGAGGTAGGGGGCGAGCAGTACTTC. The V call is TRBV15, the J call TRBJ2-7, with D perhaps TRBD1 (6 bases). V lost 5 bases, J lost 6 bases, and 14 bases lay in between. Looked up from germline, CDR1 is LNHNV and CDR2 is YYDKDF (reference sequence). The CDR3 covers 13 residues. The variable domain in full, completed from reference TRBV15 and TRBJ2-7, reads DAMVIQNPRYQVTQFGKPVTLSCSQTLNHNVMYWYQQKSSQAPKLLFHYYDKDFNNEADTPDNFQSRRPNTSFCFLDIRSPGLGDTAMYLCATSLEVGGEQYFGPGTRLTVT.